The T cell receptor (beta chain) under discussion was sequenced for a study of technical replicates of blood from a few donors. The CDR3 totals 18 residues. Germline CDR1 and CDR2: SGHDT and YYEEEE. The V and J ends lost 1 base and 2 bases, in that order; junction bases with no gene match: 12. The repertoire was sequenced with immunoSEQ multiplex PCR; TCRdb's copy has only in-frame clones and lacks some. In the table there are about 81,000 clones, less than 95% of which are singletons. This TCR was recovered from a human donor in good health. Sequenced sample: T cells isolated from PBMCs. The chain combines TRBV5-6 with TRBJ2-7; 10 bases agree with TRBD1. In nucleotides, the CDR3 is TGTGCCAGCAGCTTGTTCTTAACAGGGACAGGGGTTACCTACGAGCAGTACTTC. Its protein is CASSLFLTGTGVTYEQYF.